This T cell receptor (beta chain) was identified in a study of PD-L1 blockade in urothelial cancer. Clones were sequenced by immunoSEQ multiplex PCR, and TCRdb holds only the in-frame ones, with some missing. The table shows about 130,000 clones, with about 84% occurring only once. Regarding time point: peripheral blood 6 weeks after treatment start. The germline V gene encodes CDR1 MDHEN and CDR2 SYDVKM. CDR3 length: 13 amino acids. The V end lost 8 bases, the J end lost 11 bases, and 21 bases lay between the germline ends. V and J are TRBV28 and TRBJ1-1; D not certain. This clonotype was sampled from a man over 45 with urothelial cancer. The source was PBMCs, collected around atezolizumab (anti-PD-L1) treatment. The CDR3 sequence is CASLRYGIDGAFF. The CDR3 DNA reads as TGTGCCAGCCTAAGATACGGGATCGACGGGGCTTTCTTT.